One T cell receptor beta chain is described in this entry. Method: immunoSEQ multiplex PCR; TCRdb's copy keeps in-frame clones and lacks some. The table has 2 million to 2.5 million clones, about 95% seen once. V was shortened by 1 base and J by 2 bases, with 9 bases between the two germline ends. The germline V gene encodes CDR1 KGHSH and CDR2 LQKENI. This CDR3 contains 14 residues. These data originate in a study of shared clonotypes between healthy human individuals. Sequenced sample: naive CD4+ T cells sorted from blood. Subset indicated: CD45RA+ positively selected. The receptor's source is a man aged 18 to 35 in good health. J is TRBJ2-7 and V is TRBV18; the D call may be TRBD1 or TRBD2 (5 bases each). The CDR3 DNA follows: TGTGCCAGCTCACCACAGGGACCGCCCTACGAGCAGTACTTC. Its protein is CASSPQGPPYEQYF.